This record looks at one T cell receptor beta chain sequence and its context. Its antigen is not identified. The data are from a study of shared clonotypes between healthy human individuals. General study findings and limits: Larger richness was generally estimated for naive than memory subsets. A handful of donors had roughly 5% of their naive CD4 clonotypes in common.

Method: immunoSEQ multiplex PCR; TCRdb's copy keeps in-frame clones and lacks some. The sample yields some 2,400,000 clones, around 95% seen once. The CDR3 extends over 14 amino acids. Germline assignment: CDR1 LGHNT and CDR2 FRNRAP. V lost 4 bases to trimming and J lost 4 bases, with 11 bases between them. This receptor was identified in a man younger than 35 in good health. Sequencing input: naive CD4+ T cells sorted from blood. The subset here: CD45RA+ positively selected. This chain uses TRBV12-5 with TRBJ1-5; the D gene is possibly TRBD1 (5 bases). The CDR3: CASGSGDPNQPQHF. The CDR3 DNA sequence: TGTGCTAGTGGTTCCGGGGACCCAAATCAGCCCCAGCATTTT.